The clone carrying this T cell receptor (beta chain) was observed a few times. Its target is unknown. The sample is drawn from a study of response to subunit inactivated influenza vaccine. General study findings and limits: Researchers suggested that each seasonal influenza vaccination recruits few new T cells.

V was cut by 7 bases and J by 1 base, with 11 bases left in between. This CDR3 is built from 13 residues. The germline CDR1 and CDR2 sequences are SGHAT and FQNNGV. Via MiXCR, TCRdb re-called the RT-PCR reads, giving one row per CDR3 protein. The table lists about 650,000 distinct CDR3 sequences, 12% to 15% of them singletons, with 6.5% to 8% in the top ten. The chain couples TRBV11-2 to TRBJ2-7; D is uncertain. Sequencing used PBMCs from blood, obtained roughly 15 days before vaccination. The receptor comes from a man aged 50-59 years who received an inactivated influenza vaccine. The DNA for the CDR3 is TGTGCCAGCACCCTTGGGGTTTCCTACGAGCAGTACTTC. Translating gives CASTLGVSYEQYF.